This TCR beta chain originates from a study of blood T cell repertoires in COVID-19. Across the whole study: COVID-19 samples from acute and convalescent phases originated in the United States, Italy and Spain.

Methods used by the authors: Estimation of nucleated cell counts relied on the amplification of reference gene primers. Measured with immunoSEQ multiplex PCR; TCRdb has only the in-frame clones, and not every one. Clonal size and the V and J genes are those of that table, whereas D and trimming came from the DNA. This table has 250,000 to 350,000 clones, approximately 84% appearing once. The germline V gene has CDR1 SNHLY and CDR2 FYNNEI. This CDR3 has 13 amino acids. With V trimmed by 4 bases and J by 7 bases, 6 bases remained unmatched. This chain joins TRBV2 and TRBJ1-2, with 7 positions matching TRBD1. Sequenced sample: peripheral blood. This receptor was taken from a human donor with COVID-19, enrolled during active disease. The donor label of this sample is uncertain. The CDR3 region is CASSAQGVSGYTF. In DNA, the CDR3 is TGTGCCAGCAGTGCCCAGGGGGTGAGTGGCTACACCTTC.